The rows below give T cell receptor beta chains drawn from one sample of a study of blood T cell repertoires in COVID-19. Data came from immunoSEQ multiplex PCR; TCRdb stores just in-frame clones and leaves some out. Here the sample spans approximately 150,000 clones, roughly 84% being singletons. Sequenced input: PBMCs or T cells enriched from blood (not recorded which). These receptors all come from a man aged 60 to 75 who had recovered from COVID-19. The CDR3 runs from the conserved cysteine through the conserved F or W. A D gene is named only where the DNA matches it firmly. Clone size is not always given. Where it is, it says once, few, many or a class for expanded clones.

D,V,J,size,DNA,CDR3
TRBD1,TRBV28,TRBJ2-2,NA,TGTGCCGGAAAGACAGGGGGGAACACCGGGGAGCTGTTTTTT,CAGKTGGNTGELFF
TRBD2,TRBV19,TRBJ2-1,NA,TGTGCCAGTAGTATAGACTCGGGGGGGTTCTCCTACAATGAGCAGTTCTTC,CASSIDSGGFSYNEQFF
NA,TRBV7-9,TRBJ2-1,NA,TGTGCCAGCAGGGAAGGGGGGGTCCCTTCTTATGAGCAGTTCTTC,CASREGGVPSYEQFF
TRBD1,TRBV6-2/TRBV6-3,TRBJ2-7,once,TGTGCCAGCAGTTATAGTGGGACAGGGGGTACCGAGCAGTACTTC,CASSYSGTGGTEQYF
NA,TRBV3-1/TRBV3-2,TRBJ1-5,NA,TGTGCCAGCAGCCCCGCGGGCAATCAGCCCCAGCATTTT,CASSPAGNQPQHF
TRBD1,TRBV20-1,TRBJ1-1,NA,TGCAGTGCTAGTTTACGGGACAGGGGTGTGAACACTGAAGCTTTCTTT,CSASLRDRGVNTEAFF
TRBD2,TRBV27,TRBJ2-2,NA,TGTGCCAGCAGCCGGGCGGGAGCCTGGAACACCGGGGAGCTGTTTTTT,CASSRAGAWNTGELFF
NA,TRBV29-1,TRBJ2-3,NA,TGCAGCGTTGAGTTCCGGGGCACAGATACGCAGTATTTT,CSVEFRGTDTQYF
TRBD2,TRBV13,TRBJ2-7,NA,TGTGCCAGCAGTGTTGCGGGGGGGTTCAGCTCCTACGAGCAGTACTTC,CASSVAGGFSSYEQYF
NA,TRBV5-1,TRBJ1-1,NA,TGCGCCAGCAGCTTGGTAGATGTAAACACTGAAGCTTTCTTT,CASSLVDVNTEAFF
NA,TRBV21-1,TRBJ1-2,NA,TGTGCCAGCAGCAAAGCGCGCAAAACACTTCGCGCGACTTCTAACTATGGCTACACCTTC,CASSKARKTLRATSNYGYTF
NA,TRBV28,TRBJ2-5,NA,TGTGCCAGCAGTCCCCTAGGCAGCCAAGAGACCCAGTACTTC,CASSPLGSQETQYF
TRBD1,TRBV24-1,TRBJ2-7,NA,TGTGCCACCAGTGATTTCGTACAGGGGGTCTACGAGCAGTACTTC,CATSDFVQGVYEQYF
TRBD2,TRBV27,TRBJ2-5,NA,TGTGCCACCGCAACGACTAGCGGGGGATGGGTGACCCAGTACTTC,CATATTSGGWVTQYF
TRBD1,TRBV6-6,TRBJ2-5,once,TGTGCCAGCAGCCCACTCCTGACAGGGGAGAGGGAGACCCAGTACTTC,CASSPLLTGERETQYF
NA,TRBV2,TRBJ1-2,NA,TGTGCCAGCAGTGAAAGGGTAAATCGGGGGGTAGGCGGCTACACCTTC,CASSERVNRGVGGYTF
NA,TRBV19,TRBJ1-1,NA,TGTGCCAGTAAACGAGGGAGAGCCACTGAAGCTTTCTTT,CASKRGRATEAFF
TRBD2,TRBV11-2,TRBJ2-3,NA,TGTGCCAGCAGCTTAGGGGGGGGTAGGACAGATACGCAGTATTTT,CASSLGGGRTDTQYF
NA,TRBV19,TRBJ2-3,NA,TGTGCCAGTAGTACCTCACAGGTAAAGCAGTATTTT,CASSTSQVKQYF
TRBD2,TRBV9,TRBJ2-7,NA,TGTGCCAGCAGCGGAAGCGGGAGGGCCGGTGTCGAGCAGTACTTC,CASSGSGRAGVEQYF
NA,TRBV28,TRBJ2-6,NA,TGTGCCAGCAACCTGAGGGGGAGGGAAAGCTCTGGGGCCAACGTCCTGACTTTC,CASNLRGRESSGANVLTF
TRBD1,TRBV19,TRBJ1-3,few,TGTGCCAGTCGGGACAGATTCTCTGGAAACACCATATATTTT,CASRDRFSGNTIYF
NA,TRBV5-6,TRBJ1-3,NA,TGTGCCAGCAGCGATACTCACAGGTTTCTCTCTGGAAACACCATATATTTT,CASSDTHRFLSGNTIYF
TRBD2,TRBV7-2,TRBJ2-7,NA,TGTGCCAGCAGCCCCCGGACTAGCGGGGGGGCGAGGGAGCAGTACTTC,CASSPRTSGGAREQYF
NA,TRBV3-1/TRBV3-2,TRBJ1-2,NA,TGTGCCAGCAGCCAAGATTCAGGGATTCGGCATGGCTACACCTTC,CASSQDSGIRHGYTF
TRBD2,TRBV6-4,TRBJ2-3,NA,TGTGCCAGCAGCCCATGGGGGGGGTCCACAGATACGCAGTATTTT,CASSPWGGSTDTQYF
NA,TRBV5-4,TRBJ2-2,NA,TGTGCCAGCAGAACTGACACGGCAGCCGGGGAGCTGTTTTTT,CASRTDTAAGELFF
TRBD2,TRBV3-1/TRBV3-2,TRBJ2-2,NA,TGTGCCAGCAGCCAAGCACTAGCGAGGACCGGGGAGCTGTTTTTT,CASSQALARTGELFF
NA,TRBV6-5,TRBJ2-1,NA,TGTGCCAGCAGTAAAAACCGGGACTTATACAATGAGCAGTTCTTC,CASSKNRDLYNEQFF
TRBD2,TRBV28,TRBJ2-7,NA,TGTGCCAGCAGTTTTTACGGGGGGGCCTACGAGCAGTACTTC,CASSFYGGAYEQYF
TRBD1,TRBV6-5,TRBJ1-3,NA,TGTGCCAGCAGCTCGGGACAGCATGGAAACACCATATATTTT,CASSSGQHGNTIYF
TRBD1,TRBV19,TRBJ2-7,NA,TGTGCCAGTAGAGCCGGGCAGGGGGTCGGCGAGCAGTACTTC,CASRAGQGVGEQYF
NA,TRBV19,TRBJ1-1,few,TGTGCCTGCCAGACCACAGTGACAGCCGCTAAGGAAGCTTTCTTT,CACQTTVTAAKEAFF
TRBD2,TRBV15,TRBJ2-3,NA,TGTGCCACCAGCCCACTAGCGGTTAGCACAGATACGCAGTATTTT,CATSPLAVSTDTQYF
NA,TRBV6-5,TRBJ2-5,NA,TGTGCCAGCACTCGCCCGGCGGGGACAGAAGAGACCCAGTACTTC,CASTRPAGTEETQYF
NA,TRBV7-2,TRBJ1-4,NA,TGTGCCAGCAGCTTAGTGCGGGGTGAAAAACTGTTTTTT,CASSLVRGEKLFF
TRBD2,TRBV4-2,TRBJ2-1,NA,TGTGCCAGCAGCCAAGAAGATCTTGCGGGAGGGCACCTAGCCAATGAGCAGTTCTTC,CASSQEDLAGGHLANEQFF
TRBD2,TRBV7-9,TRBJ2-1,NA,TGTGCCAGCAGCTTAGTAGCGGGACCCTACAATGAGCAGTTCTTC,CASSLVAGPYNEQFF
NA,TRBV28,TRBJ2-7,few,TGTGCCAGTAACAGGTGGTCCTCCTACGAGCAGTACTTC,CASNRWSSYEQYF
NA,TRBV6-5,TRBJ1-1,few,TGTGCCAGCAGTTACCTCCTACGTCATGGGCCGGCTGAAGCTTTCTTT,CASSYLLRHGPAEAFF
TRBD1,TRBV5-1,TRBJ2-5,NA,TGCGCCAGCAGCTTCTCCAGGGGGCGCGGGGAGACCCAGTACTTC,CASSFSRGRGETQYF
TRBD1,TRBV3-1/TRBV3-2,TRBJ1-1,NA,TGTGCCAGCAGCCATCATAGGACAGGGGCGAACACTGAAGCTTTCTTT,CASSHHRTGANTEAFF
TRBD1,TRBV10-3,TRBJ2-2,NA,TGTGCCTCCCGGGACAGGGACACCGGGGAGCTGTTTTTT,CASRDRDTGELFF
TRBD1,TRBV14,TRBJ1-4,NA,TGTGCCAGCAGCCTTACAGGGGGCGCATCTGAAAAACTGTTTTTT,CASSLTGGASEKLFF
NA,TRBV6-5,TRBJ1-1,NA,TGTGCCAGCAGACTTGGGAACACTGAAGCTTTCTTT,CASRLGNTEAFF
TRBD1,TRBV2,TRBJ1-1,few,TGTGCCAGCACAGCTCGACAGGGGTTTAGCACTGAAGCTTTCTTT,CASTARQGFSTEAFF
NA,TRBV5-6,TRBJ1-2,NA,TGTGCCAGCAGCTTGTCAATGGTTGGTCAGGGAATATATGGCTACACCTTC,CASSLSMVGQGIYGYTF
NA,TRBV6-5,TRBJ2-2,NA,TGTGCCAGCTCACGATCTTGGGAGACCGGGGAGCTGTTTTTT,CASSRSWETGELFF
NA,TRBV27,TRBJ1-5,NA,TGTGCCAGCAGTGTCGCGCGGGGGCCCTATAGCAATCAGCCCCAGCATTTT,CASSVARGPYSNQPQHF
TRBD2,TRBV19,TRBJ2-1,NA,TGTGCCAGTCGTCCTTGGGAGACTAGCGGGAGGGTTGGGAATGAGCAGTTCTTC,CASRPWETSGRVGNEQFF
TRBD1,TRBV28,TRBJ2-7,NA,TGTGCCAGCACGGGACAGGCCTACGAGCAGTACTTC,CASTGQAYEQYF